This T cell receptor beta chain comes out of a study of radiation and T cells in renal cell carcinoma. Overall study: Nephrectomy followed 15 Gy stereotactic body radiation by 4 weeks. Broader study findings: In blood, top tumor clones expanded by 2 weeks, shrinking by 4.

Regarding time point: blood 2 weeks post-SBRT. Treatment given: 15 Gy SBRT to primary tumor, nephrectomy 4 weeks later. Some clones are missing from TCRdb's copy, which holds only in-frame ones; the method was immunoSEQ multiplex PCR. The sample holds 70,000 or so clones, around 80% seen once. Germline V gives CDR1 MNHEY, CDR2 SVGAGI. The CDR3 spans 15 residues. The germline V and J ends were trimmed by 5 bases and 5 bases, with 16 bases remaining between them. Points on this clone: Its antigen is not known.

The V and J genes are TRBV6-5 and TRBJ2-1; D ambiguous. The specimen was blood, collected from a patient whose treatment included radiotherapy and nephrectomy. The clonotype originates from a man in his fifties or sixties with renal cell carcinoma. The CDR3 DNA follows: TGTGCCAGCAGTCAAATTAAGGGATTCAACAATGAGCAGTTCTTC. Protein product: CASSQIKGFNNEQFF.